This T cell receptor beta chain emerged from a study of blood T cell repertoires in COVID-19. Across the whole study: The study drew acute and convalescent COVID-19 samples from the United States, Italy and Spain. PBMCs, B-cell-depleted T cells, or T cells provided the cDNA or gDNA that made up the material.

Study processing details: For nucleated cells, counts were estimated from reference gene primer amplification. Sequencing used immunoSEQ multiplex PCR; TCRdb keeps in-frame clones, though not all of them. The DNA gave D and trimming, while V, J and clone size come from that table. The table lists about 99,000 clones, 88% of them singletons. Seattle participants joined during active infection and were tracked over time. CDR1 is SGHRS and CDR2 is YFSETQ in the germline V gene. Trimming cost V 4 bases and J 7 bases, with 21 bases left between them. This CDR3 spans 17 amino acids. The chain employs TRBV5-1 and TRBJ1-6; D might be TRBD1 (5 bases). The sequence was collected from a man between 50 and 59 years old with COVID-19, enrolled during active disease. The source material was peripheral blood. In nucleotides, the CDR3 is TGCGCCAGCAGCGGGGCGGGATTCAGCGGCAAAAATTCACCCCTCCACTTT. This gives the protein CASSGAGFSGKNSPLHF.